Given below is one T cell receptor (beta chain) in context. The data were taken from a study of OX40 agonist ivuxolimab in advanced cancers. The method was immunoSEQ multiplex PCR; TCRdb's version includes in-frame clones alone and lacks a portion of them. The table has tens of thousands of clones, 85% seen once. Germline assignment: CDR1 SGHAT and CDR2 FQNNGV. CDR3 length: 15 residues. The V and J ends lost 5 bases and 2 bases, in that order; junction bases with no gene match: 7. V and J are TRBV11-2 and TRBJ2-7; 9 nucleotides line up with TRBD1. The clonotype was recovered from an adult with an advanced solid tumor such as melanoma, head and neck, liver or kidney cancer. Sequencing was performed on CD4+ or CD8+ T cells sorted from blood, taken in a trial of the OX40 agonist ivuxolimab. The chain's CDR3 is CASSLGQGVAYEQYF. The CDR3 nucleotides read TGTGCCAGCAGCCTGGGACAGGGTGTAGCCTACGAGCAGTACTTC.